A single sample is the source of the 31 T cell receptor beta chains below, sequenced in a study of T cell responses to AZD1222 COVID-19 vaccine. Profiled with immunoSEQ multiplex PCR; TCRdb holds only in-frame clones, not every one. Among around 130,000 clones listed, roughly nine tenths were seen once. The sample in question was peripheral blood, obtained on day 0 of AZD1222 vaccination. The receptors derive from an adult in good health.

This chain uses TRBV7-3 with TRBJ2-1, with TRBD2 matching 13 bases. V lost 5 bases, J lost 6 bases, and 13 bases stayed unmatched. The CDR3 is 18 amino acids. Germline V gene sequence: CDR1 SGHTA, CDR2 FQGTGA. CDR3 coding DNA: TGTGCCAGCAGCCTGCACCCTGCGACTAGCGGGAGGAGCAATGAGCAGTTCTTC. Translating gives CASSLHPATSGRSNEQFF.

The chain joins TRBV6-1 to TRBJ1-6, with D hard to call. Germline V gene lookup returns CDR1 MNHNS and CDR2 SASEGT. CDR3 length equals 19 residues. The V gene lost 0 bases and the J gene lost 8 bases, with 23 bases spanning the gap. CDR3 sequence: CASSEAILRTPLEDSPLHF. CDR3 coding DNA: TGTGCCAGCAGTGAAGCCATCCTTCGGACCCCCTTAGAGGATTCACCCCTCCACTTT.

The rearrangement joins TRBV28 to TRBJ2-7; D is unclear. The CDR3 is made up of 15 amino acids. V lost 3 bases and J lost 0, with 12 bases in between. The V gene's germline CDR1 is MDHEN and CDR2 SYDVKM. As DNA, the CDR3 is TGTGCCAGCAGTTTTAGCCCGACCTACTCCTACGAGCAGTACTTC. Amino acid sequence: CASSFSPTYSYEQYF.

This chain links TRBV4-3 with TRBJ2-7, with 10 positions matching TRBD1. V shed 4 bases and J 3 bases; nucleotides not matched to a gene: 9. This CDR3 spans 16 amino acids. The germline V gene encodes CDR1 LGHNA and CDR2 YSLEER. The CDR3 DNA reads TGCGCCAGCAGCCCCCAGTTGGGACAGGGGTACTACGAGCAGTACTTC. It translates to CASSPQLGQGYYEQYF.

The chain uses TRBV20-1 and TRBJ1-1; D unclear. The V gene's germline CDR1 is DFQATT and CDR2 SNEGSKA (reference sequence). Deletions cut 4 bases from V and 5 bases from J, with 8 bases between. This CDR3 has 11 amino acids. The CDR3 region has the DNA TGCAGTGCTACTAGATATACTGAAGCTTTCTTT. Encoded protein: CSATRYTEAFF.

The chain is built from TRBV5-1 and TRBJ1-5, with TRBD1 as a possible D gene (5 bases). The CDR3 is 15 residues long. The germline gives CDR1 SGHRS, CDR2 YFSETQ. Trimming left V 0 bases short and J 7 bases short, with 14 bases between. The DNA of the CDR3 is TGCGCCAGCAGCTTGGTCGCGGGGGTGGGGCAGCCCCAGCATTTT. This sequence encodes CASSLVAGVGQPQHF.

The chain is built from TRBV27 and TRBJ2-7; no firm D call. Germline-derived CDR1 and CDR2 are MNHEY and SMNVEV (reference sequence). Trimming removed 8 bases at V and 3 bases at J, with 11 bases between. The CDR3 covers 12 residues. CDR3 nucleotides: TGTGCCAGCGGGCGACTCGGCTACGAGCAGTACTTC. Encoded protein: CASGRLGYEQYF.

The chain's CDR3 is CASSETRSNQPQHF. CDR3 bases: TGTGCCAGTAGTGAAACGAGGAGCAATCAGCCCCAGCATTTT. This rearrangement joins TRBV19 to TRBJ1-5; D is unresolved. The CDR3 extends over 14 amino acids. Looked up from germline, CDR1 is LNHDA and CDR2 is SQIVND (reference sequence). V lost 5 bases to trimming and J lost 1 base, with 9 bases between them.

V gene TRBV6-5 combines with J gene TRBJ1-5, with D perhaps TRBD1 (5 bases). The CDR3 consists of 14 residues. Germline CDR1 MNHEY, CDR2 SVGAGI. V lost 5 bases and J 7 bases, leaving 15 bases between the germline ends. This CDR3 reads CASSRRGFLQPQHF. The CDR3 nucleotides are TGTGCCAGCAGTCGGAGGGGTTTTCTCCAGCCCCAGCATTTT.

This clone is a singleton in its sample. The rearrangement uses TRBV7-8 and TRBJ2-7, with 9 bases identical to TRBD1. The germline gives CDR1 SGHVS, CDR2 FQNEAQ. This CDR3 region has 15 residues. The V and J ends lost 5 bases and 3 bases, in that order; junction bases with no gene match: 8. The DNA of the CDR3 is TGTGCCAGCAGCGCTCGACAGGGGGTCTTCTACGAGCAGTACTTC. Translation gives CASSARQGVFYEQYF.

The chain has TRBV10-1 and TRBJ2-2, with D possibly TRBD2 on 6 matching bases. The V and J ends lost 9 bases and 4 bases respectively, with 15 bases between them. CDR3 length: 14 amino acids. Germline V gene sequence: CDR1 WNHNN, CDR2 SYGVQD (reference sequence). In DNA, the CDR3 is TGCGCCAGGGCGGTTGAGCGGGTCACCGGGGAGCTGTTTTTT. Its translation is CARAVERVTGELFF.

This chain uses TRBV28 with TRBJ2-1, with 10 bases fitting TRBD1. Trimming at V came to 5 bases and at J to 5 bases, leaving 12 bases not matched to a gene. The CDR3 is made up of 17 amino acids. Looked up from germline, CDR1 is MDHEN and CDR2 is SYDVKM. The CDR3 protein is CASSPPLDRGNDNEQFF. For the CDR3, the DNA is TGTGCCAGCAGTCCGCCCCTGGACAGGGGGAACGACAATGAGCAGTTCTTC.

The sample holds a few counts of this clone. The V and J genes are TRBV7-9 and TRBJ2-5, with D possibly being TRBD2 (5 bases). The CDR3 is 12 residues long. The V end was cut by 3 bases, the J end by 11 bases, with 13 bases between. Per germline, CDR1 SEHNR and CDR2 FQNEAQ (reference sequence). The CDR3 sequence: CASSLEYRGQYF. The CDR3 DNA sequence: TGTGCCAGCAGCTTGGAATACCGGGGACAGTACTTC.

The CDR3: CARSLKGVSYEQYF. The DNA for the CDR3 is TGTGCCAGAAGCTTAAAGGGCGTATCCTACGAGCAGTACTTC. The V call is TRBV5-3, the J call TRBJ2-7; D not certain. TRBV5-3 belongs to the ORF category, with a function that is uncertain. This CDR3 spans 14 amino acids. V was trimmed by 2 bases and J by 1 base, leaving 10 bases between them.

The chain is built from TRBV30 and TRBJ1-2; D is unclear. The V end was cut by 0 bases, the J end by 2 bases, with 13 bases between. Germline V gene lookup returns CDR1 GTSNPN and CDR2 SVGIG (reference sequence). This CDR3 region has 15 residues. CDR3 in DNA: TGTGCCTGGAGTGTATCGGGCAGCTTGAACTATGGCTACACCTTC. It encodes CAWSVSGSLNYGYTF.

This chain uses TRBV7-9 with TRBJ2-2; D unclear. This CDR3 has 12 amino acids. V was trimmed by 2 bases and J by 7 bases, leaving 5 bases between them. Germline V gives CDR1 SEHNR, CDR2 FQNEAQ (reference sequence). CDR3 sequence: CASSLRSGELFF. The CDR3 DNA reads TGTGCCAGCAGCTTAAGGAGCGGGGAGCTGTTTTTT.

The chain recombines TRBV27 with TRBJ2-1; 12 bases align to TRBD2. Germline V lookup: CDR1 MNHEY, CDR2 SMNVEV (reference sequence). Losses at the gene ends were 5 bases for V and 4 bases for J; bases not matched to a gene: 6. The CDR3 runs 16 residues. The chain's CDR3 is CASSRTSGKLYNEQFF. For the CDR3, the DNA is TGTGCCAGCAGTCGGACTAGCGGGAAACTTTACAATGAGCAGTTCTTC.

This rearrangement joins TRBV7-9 to TRBJ1-2; 7 bases are a match to TRBD1. V lost 6 bases, J lost 2 bases, and 3 bases stayed unmatched. This CDR3 has 13 amino acids. Germline V gives CDR1 SEHNR, CDR2 FQNEAQ (reference sequence). This CDR3 is CASRGGRNYGYTF. CDR3 coding DNA: TGTGCCAGCAGAGGGGGCAGGAACTATGGCTACACCTTC. Full variable domain (missing parts from reference TRBV7-9 and TRBJ1-2): DTGVSQNPRHKITKRGQNVTFRCDPISEHNRLYWYRQTLGQGPEFLTYFQNEAQLEKSRLLSDRFSAERPKGSFSTLEIQRTEQGDSAMYLCASRGGRNYGYTFGSGTRLTVV.

The rearrangement uses TRBV10-3 and TRBJ2-5; 9 nucleotides line up with TRBD1. Per germline, CDR1 ENHRY and CDR2 SYGVKD. The CDR3 sequence is 16 residues long. J gave up 4 bases and V 4 bases, and 10 bases lay outside the gene matches. The DNA for the CDR3 is TGTGCCATCAGTGCGACGGGACAGGGCCTTCGAGAGACCCAGTACTTC. Translated: CAISATGQGLRETQYF.

The V gene is TRBV6-5, the J gene TRBJ2-6; D not certain. The CDR3 is made up of 15 amino acids. In germline, CDR1 is MNHEY, CDR2 SVGAGI. V gave up 8 bases and J gave up 0 bases, with 11 bases separating them. This CDR3 reads CASGRWGSGANVLTF. DNA for the CDR3: TGTGCCAGCGGAAGGTGGGGCTCTGGGGCCAACGTCCTGACTTTC.

The genes are TRBV6-1 and TRBJ1-2, with TRBD1 matching 7 bases. After removal of 3 bases from V and 6 bases from J, the junction contained 4 bases not matched to a gene. The CDR3 extends over 13 amino acids. The germline V gene has CDR1 MNHNS and CDR2 SASEGT. The CDR3 DNA reads as TGTGCCAGCAGTGAGGTAACAGGGGATGGCTACACCTTC. Residues: CASSEVTGDGYTF.

V gene TRBV19 combines with J gene TRBJ1-5; D is undetermined. CDR3 length: 15 residues. Looked up from germline, CDR1 is LNHDA and CDR2 is SQIVND (reference sequence). Trimming stripped 1 base from V and 0 bases from J, with 7 bases between. In nucleotides, the CDR3 is TGTGCCAGTAGTATAGGTGGAGTTAGCAATCAGCCCCAGCATTTT. It yields the protein CASSIGGVSNQPQHF.

This sequence joins TRBV9 and TRBJ2-7; TRBD1 matches 8 bases. Per the germline V gene, CDR1 is SGDLS and CDR2 is YYNGEE. V trimming: 2 bases; J trimming: 3 bases; junction bases outside the gene matches: 4. There are 14 residues in the CDR3. DNA of the CDR3: TGTGCCAGCAGCGTCGGGACAGGCCGCTACGAGCAGTACTTC. Translating it yields CASSVGTGRYEQYF. Together with reference TRBV9 and TRBJ2-7, the CDR3 gives the full variable domain: DSGVTQTPKHLITATGQRVTLRCSPRSGDLSVYWYQQSLDQGLQFLIQYYNGEERAKGNILERFSAQQFPDLHSELNLSSLELGDSALYFCASSVGTGRYEQYFGPGTRLTVT.

This chain joins TRBV24-1 and TRBJ2-1; 9 positions match TRBD2. CDR3 length: 12 residues. V was clipped by 7 bases and J by 12 bases; unmatched bases: 6. The V gene's germline CDR1 is KGHDR and CDR2 SFDVKD. The CDR3 protein is CATSQLAGRQFF. In nucleotides, the CDR3 is TGTGCCACCAGCCAGCTAGCGGGGAGGCAGTTCTTC.

The J gene is TRBJ2-2, the V gene TRBV6-6; the D is unclear. CDR3 length equals 14 residues. V dropped 4 bases and J dropped 1 base, with 7 bases sitting between them. CDR1 is MNHNY and CDR2 is SVGAGI in the germline V gene (reference sequence). This chain's CDR3 is CASSLGWNTGELFF. CDR3 nucleotide sequence: TGTGCCAGCAGTTTGGGGTGGAACACCGGGGAGCTGTTTTTT.

The V and J genes are TRBV19 and TRBJ1-1, with a possible D match to TRBD1 (6 bases). The CDR3 extends over 15 amino acids. Looked up from germline, CDR1 is LNHDA and CDR2 is SQIVND (reference sequence). The V gene lost 5 bases and the J gene lost 4 bases, with 17 bases spanning the gap. The CDR3 DNA follows: TGTGCCAGTAGTGCCTCCCACACAGGGACCACTGAAGCTTTCTTT. Residues: CASSASHTGTTEAFF.

V usage is TRBV7-8 and J usage is TRBJ1-1, with a possible D match to TRBD1 (5 bases). The V gene's germline CDR1 is SGHVS and CDR2 FQNEAQ. There are 12 residues in the CDR3. Deletions cut 5 bases from V and 5 bases from J, with 9 bases between. CDR3 protein: CASSPGGTEAFF. The CDR3 coding sequence is TGTGCCAGCAGCCCCGGGGGGACTGAAGCTTTCTTT.

The chain uses TRBV19 and TRBJ1-2, with 9 bases matching TRBD1. In germline, CDR1 is LNHDA, CDR2 SQIVND (reference sequence). The V gene end was trimmed by 6 bases and the J gene end by 0 bases; junction bases not matched to a gene: 2. The CDR3 runs 14 residues. The CDR3 is CASRRTGANYGYTF. The CDR3 DNA sequence: TGTGCCAGTAGAAGGACAGGGGCTAACTATGGCTACACCTTC.

This chain links TRBV19 with TRBJ2-1; a weak D match, TRBD1 (6 bases). In germline, CDR1 is LNHDA, CDR2 SQIVND (reference sequence). V shed 1 base and J shed 9 bases, with 13 bases lying between them. This CDR3 contains 14 residues. CDR3: CASSIGTVTGEQFF. Here the CDR3 DNA reads TGTGCCAGTAGTATAGGGACAGTGACGGGTGAGCAGTTCTTC.

The chain links TRBV5-8 to TRBJ2-5, with D hard to call. The CDR3 is 15 residues long. Germline V gene lookup returns CDR1 SGHTS and CDR2 YDEGEE. Deletions cut 5 bases from V and 9 bases from J, with 23 bases between. This CDR3 reads CASRRRGGPGSSQYF. In DNA form, the CDR3 reads TGTGCCAGCAGAAGGAGAGGTGGTCCCGGTTCGTCCCAGTACTTC.

The rearrangement uses TRBV6-5 and TRBJ2-2, with D possibly TRBD1 on 6 matching bases. V gave up 4 bases and J gave up 4 bases, with 16 bases separating them. This CDR3 spans 16 amino acids. Looked up from germline, CDR1 is MNHEY and CDR2 is SVGAGI. CDR3 protein: CASSSPSSGVTGELFF. The CDR3 region has the DNA TGTGCCAGCAGTTCCCCCAGTTCAGGGGTCACCGGGGAGCTGTTTTTT.